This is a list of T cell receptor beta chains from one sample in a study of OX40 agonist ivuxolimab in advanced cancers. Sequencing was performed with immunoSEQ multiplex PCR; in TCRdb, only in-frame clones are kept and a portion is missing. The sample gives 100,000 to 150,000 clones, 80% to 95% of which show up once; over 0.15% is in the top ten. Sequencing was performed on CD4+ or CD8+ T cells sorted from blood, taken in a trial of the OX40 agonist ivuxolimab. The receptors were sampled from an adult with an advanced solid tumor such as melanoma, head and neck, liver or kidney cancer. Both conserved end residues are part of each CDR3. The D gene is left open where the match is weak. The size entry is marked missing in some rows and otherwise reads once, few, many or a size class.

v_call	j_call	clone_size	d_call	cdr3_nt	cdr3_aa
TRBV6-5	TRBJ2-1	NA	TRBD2	TGTGCCAGCAGCCCCAGCTTAGCGGGAGGGTATGAGCAGTTCTTC	CASSPSLAGGYEQFF
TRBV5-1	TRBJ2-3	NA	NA	TGCGCCAGCAGCTTATTTTCTAGCACAGATACGCAGTATTTT	CASSLFSSTDTQYF
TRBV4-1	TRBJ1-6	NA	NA	TGCGCCAGCAGCCAAGGTCTGTATTCACCCCTCCACTTT	CASSQGLYSPLHF
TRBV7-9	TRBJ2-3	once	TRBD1	TGTGCCAGCAGCCGACAGGGTCAGACAGATACGCAGTATTTT	CASSRQGQTDTQYF
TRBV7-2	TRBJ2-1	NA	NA	TGTGCCAGCAGCCCCCGGGTGAATAGCGGCTACAATGAGCAGTTCTTC	CASSPRVNSGYNEQFF
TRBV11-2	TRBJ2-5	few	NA	TGTGCCAGCAGCTCAGGAGAGACCCAGTACTTC	CASSSGETQYF
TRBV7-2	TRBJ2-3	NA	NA	TGTGCCAGCAGCTTAGTGGGGGATGGCACAGATACGCAGTATTTT	CASSLVGDGTDTQYF
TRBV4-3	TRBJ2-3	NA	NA	TGCGCCAGCAGCCAAGATTCGGCCTCTTCGGGTACGCAGTATTTT	CASSQDSASSGTQYF
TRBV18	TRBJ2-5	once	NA	TGTGCCAGCTCACCACCGAGCGAGACCCAGTACTTC	CASSPPSETQYF
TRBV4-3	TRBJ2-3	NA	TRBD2	TGCGCCAGCAGCCAATTCCCCGGGACTAGCGGGGCCACAGATACGCAGTATTTT	CASSQFPGTSGATDTQYF
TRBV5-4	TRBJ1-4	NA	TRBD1	TGTGCCAGCAGCTTTAAGGGACAGCATAATGAAAAACTGTTTTTT	CASSFKGQHNEKLFF
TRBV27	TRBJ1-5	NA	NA	TGTGCCAGCAGTTCTGACGGATCCAATCAGCCCCAGCATTTT	CASSSDGSNQPQHF